The 10 T cell receptor beta chains below come from one sample, sequenced in a study of a mutant IDH1 vaccine in newly diagnosed glioma. These TCRs' antigens remain unknown. Sample time point: week 47, end of study. Alongside topical imiquimod, each dose of vaccine comprised 300 ug of mutant IDH1 20-mer peptide. Sequencing was performed with immunoSEQ multiplex PCR; in TCRdb, only in-frame clones are kept and a portion is missing. The data hold around 61,000 clones, with 75% observed a single time. Sequencing was performed on PBMCs, taken from a glioma patient whose treatment included an IDH1 peptide vaccine. The origin of the receptors is a man in his fifties or sixties with glioma.

The chain employs TRBV7-8 and TRBJ1-5; 9 bases line up with TRBD1. Germline-derived CDR1 and CDR2 are SGHVS and FQNEAQ. CDR3 length equals 15 residues. Losses at the gene ends were 5 bases for V and 5 bases for J; bases not matched to a gene: 7. CDR3 nucleotides: TGTGCCAGCAGCCCGCCGGGACAGGGCCATCAGCCCCAGCATTTT. Protein product: CASSPPGQGHQPQHF.

The chain joins TRBV19 to TRBJ1-5; TRBD1 matches 8 bases. The CDR3 is 14 residues long. Germline V gene data show CDR1 as LNHDA and CDR2 as SQIVND (reference sequence). Losses at the gene ends were 5 bases for V and 9 bases for J; bases not matched to a gene: 9. The CDR3 sequence: CASSPTGAGSPQHF. DNA for the CDR3: TGTGCCAGTAGTCCGACAGGGGCGGGGTCGCCCCAGCATTTT.

The genes are TRBV27 and TRBJ2-5; D gene ambiguous. The J call may be in error: the DNA end matches TRBJ2-7 better. Germline V gives CDR1 MNHEY, CDR2 SMNVEV (reference sequence). The CDR3 is made up of 17 amino acids. CDR3 DNA: TGTGCCAGCAGTTTATCGACCAGTCCAGTGTCCTACTACGAGCAGTACTTC. It translates to CASSLSTSPVSYYEQYF.

In its sample, this clone was seen a few times. The V gene is TRBV19, the J gene TRBJ1-1; TRBD1 might be the D (5 bases). The CDR3 runs 13 residues. CDR1 LNHDA and CDR2 SQIVND come from the germline V gene (reference sequence). With 9 bases removed from V and 5 bases from J, the gap between germline ends came to 16 bases. The CDR3 loop is CASLGREGTEAFF. The CDR3 bases are TGTGCCAGCCTGGGACGGGAGGGGACTGAAGCTTTCTTT.

About this clone itself: Other DNA sequences within the sample encode an identical CDR3. The genes are TRBV18 and TRBJ1-1; D remains ambiguous. This CDR3 contains 12 residues. In germline, CDR1 is KGHSH, CDR2 LQKENI. V was pared by 6 bases and J by 1 base, with 6 bases between. CDR3 bases: TGTGCCAGCTCCCTCACGAACACTGAAGCTTTCTTT. Residues: CASSLTNTEAFF.

The table lists this clone with many counts. This chain connects TRBV9 to TRBJ2-2; unclear D gene. Trimming removed 0 bases at V and 4 bases at J, with 4 bases between. The CDR3 has 13 amino acids. In germline, CDR1 is SGDLS, CDR2 YYNGEE. CDR3 bases: TGTGCCAGCAGCGTAGGATCCACCGGGGAGCTGTTTTTT. Residues: CASSVGSTGELFF. Based on the CDR3 plus reference TRBV9 and TRBJ2-2, the full variable domain is DSGVTQTPKHLITATGQRVTLRCSPRSGDLSVYWYQQSLDQGLQFLIQYYNGEERAKGNILERFSAQQFPDLHSELNLSSLELGDSALYFCASSVGSTGELFFGEGSRLTVL.

This chain connects TRBV30 to TRBJ1-3; D call uncertain. This CDR3 region has 12 residues. Trimming left V 5 bases short and J 0 bases short, with 5 bases between. Germline assignment: CDR1 GTSNPN and CDR2 SVGIG (reference sequence). The CDR3 DNA reads as TGTGCCTGGGCGCTCTCTGGAAACACCATATATTTT. As protein: CAWALSGNTIYF.

The genes are TRBV20-1 and TRBJ2-1; 7 bases match TRBD2. V dropped 6 bases and J dropped 13; count of bases not matched to a gene: 9. This CDR3 has 11 residues. Germline CDR1 DFQATT, CDR2 SNEGSKA (reference sequence). The CDR3 is CSAVTLTSQFF. Here the CDR3 DNA reads TGCAGTGCGGTCACACTGACTAGCCAGTTCTTC.

CDR3 residues: CGGASGYGYTF. The CDR3 bases are TGTGGGGGCGCCTCTGGCTATGGCTACACCTTC. This chain uses TRBV30 with TRBJ1-2; the D gene is possibly TRBD1 (5 bases). This CDR3 has 11 residues. CDR1 is GTSNPN, CDR2 SVGIG, per germline (reference sequence).

J is TRBJ1-4 and V is TRBV2, with D maybe TRBD1 (6 bases). The CDR3 has 14 residues. From germline, CDR1 is SNHLY and CDR2 FYNNEI. Trimming stripped 8 bases from V and 7 bases from J, with 17 bases between. The chain's CDR3 is CASSTQGGSEKLFF. As DNA, the CDR3 is TGTGCCAGCTCAACACAGGGTGGTAGTGAAAAACTGTTTTTT.